The clone carrying this TCR beta chain was seen more than once but under ten times. The antigen remains unidentified. Constant-region reverse primers amplified full-length variable regions, followed by semi-nested Nested Universal Primer A PCR. TCRdb independently ran MiXCR on the 5' RACE reads; one entry per CDR3 protein. Found here are approximately 58,000 distinct CDR3 sequences, 26% of them singletons; the top ten hold roughly 2.2%. Treg sorting used a CD4+CD25+CD127-/low gate. V was trimmed by 2 bases and J by 2 bases, leaving 11 bases between them. Germline loops: CDR1 SGHKS, CDR2 YYEKEE (reference sequence). This CDR3 is 14 amino acids long. Study-level points and caveats: Tumor memory CD4+ T cell TCR gene usage clustered with blood and lymph node memory CD4+ cells and lymph node naive CD4+ cells.

Sequenced material: tumor-infiltrating Tregs sorted from the breast tumor. The clonotype was recovered from a female donor with breast cancer. This chain links TRBV5-5 with TRBJ2-7; unclear D gene. Here the CDR3 DNA reads TGTGCCAGCAGCTTCGAAAGGACCGCCTACGAGCAGTACTTC. Translating gives CASSFERTAYEQYF.